Listed here are 28 T cell receptor beta chains from one sample, sequenced in a study of T cells after yellow fever vaccination. TCRdb fed the 5' RACE reads into MiXCR, producing one record per CDR3 protein. Found here are a few hundred thousand distinct CDR3 sequences, about 6.6% of them singletons; the top ten hold over 15%. The source material was PBMCs, sampled roughly 45 days after the first yellow fever vaccination. These receptors were collected from a man aged 18 to 30 who received the YFV17D yellow fever vaccine.

At least ten counts were recorded for this clonotype. The chain links TRBV7-8 to TRBJ1-2; 8 positions match TRBD1. The CDR3 is 14 residues long. After removal of 5 bases from V and 6 bases from J, the junction contained 8 bases not matched to a gene. CDR1 and CDR2 from the germline V gene are SGHVS and FQNEAQ. The CDR3 sequence: CASSRQSGGDGYTF. Written as DNA, the CDR3 is TGTGCCAGCAGCCGACAGTCAGGGGGCGATGGCTACACCTTC.

Ten or more counts support this clonotype. The J gene is TRBJ2-1, the V gene TRBV5-1, with 11 nucleotides matching TRBD2. The junction had 8 bases not matched to a gene; V was cut back by 4 bases and J by 5 bases. The CDR3 has 16 residues. The V gene's germline CDR1 is SGHRS and CDR2 YFSETQ. CDR3 in DNA: TGCGCCAGCAGCCGTTCCCTAGCGGGGGGCGACAATGAGCAGTTCTTC. Its translation is CASSRSLAGGDNEQFF.

This chain links TRBV12-3 or TRBV12-4 with TRBJ1-5; 7 bases are shared with TRBD1. This CDR3 has 15 residues. J was trimmed by 3 bases and V by 1 base; bases with no gene match: 3. The DNA for the CDR3 is TGTGCCAGCAGTTTAGTACAGGGGATCAATCAGCCCCAGCATTTT. It yields the protein CASSLVQGINQPQHF.

This clonotype was detected only a few times. The chain carries TRBV14 and TRBJ1-5, with 7 bases identical to TRBD1. CDR1 and CDR2 from the germline V gene are SGHDN and FVKESK. V shed 4 bases, J shed 2 bases, and the junction held 8 bases outside the gene matches. The CDR3 loop spans 16 amino acids. The CDR3 protein is CASSRKGGAGNQPQHF. CDR3 nucleotide sequence: TGTGCCAGCAGCCGGAAAGGGGGCGCGGGCAATCAGCCCCAGCATTTT.

This clonotype was observed a handful of times. The gene calls are TRBV12-3 or TRBV12-4 and TRBJ2-2, with TRBD1 as a possible D gene (5 bases). V lost 4 bases to trimming and J lost 6 bases, with 12 bases between them. This CDR3 is built from 14 residues. The CDR3 region has the DNA TGTGCCAGCAGTTCCACCCCCAGGGCCGGGGAGCTGTTTTTT. Translating it yields CASSSTPRAGELFF.

This clonotype has only a few counts. The chain links TRBV19 to TRBJ1-2; D gene ambiguous. The germline gives CDR1 LNHDA, CDR2 SQIVND (reference sequence). Trimming pared 6 bases from V and 10 bases from J, leaving 15 bases between. This CDR3 is 12 amino acids long. In DNA form, the CDR3 reads TGTGCCAGTAGCTCCAACTCCTTCGTCTACACCTTC. It translates to CASSSNSFVYTF.

The sample holds a few counts of this clonotype. The CDR3 protein is CASSLGGTITGELFF. The CDR3 DNA reads as TGTGCCAGCAGCTTGGGGGGCACCATAACCGGGGAGCTGTTTTTT. The J gene is TRBJ2-2, the V gene TRBV5-6, with D tentatively TRBD1 (5 bases). The V end was cut by 0 bases, the J end by 5 bases, with 11 bases between. The CDR3 consists of 15 residues. Germline V lookup: CDR1 SGHDT, CDR2 YYEEEE.

This chain uses TRBV2 with TRBJ2-2; TRBD2 is a possible D gene (5 bases). Germline lookup yields CDR1 SNHLY and CDR2 FYNNEI. The CDR3 is 14 residues long. V gave up 7 bases and J gave up 4 bases, with 13 bases separating them. The CDR3 reads CASTVLRGTGELFF. The CDR3 bases are TGTGCCAGCACGGTTCTCCGGGGCACCGGGGAGCTGTTTTTT.

The V gene is TRBV5-1, the J gene TRBJ1-1, with D possibly being TRBD1 (5 bases). The CDR3 spans 15 residues. Germline values: CDR1 SGHRS, CDR2 YFSETQ. The V end lost 0 bases, the J end lost 0 bases, and 9 bases lay between the germline ends. This chain's CDR3 is CASSLVGGVNTEAFF. The CDR3 region has the DNA TGCGCCAGCAGCTTGGTGGGGGGGGTGAACACTGAAGCTTTCTTT.

This clonotype was picked up a small number of times. The V call is TRBV20-1, the J call TRBJ1-5; TRBD1 is a possible D gene (5 bases). This CDR3 region has 15 residues. Germline CDR1 DFQATT, CDR2 SNEGSKA (reference sequence). V gave up 6 bases and J gave up 0 bases, with 15 bases separating them. CDR3 protein: CSAIQGPYSNQPQHF. CDR3 bases: TGCAGTGCCATCCAGGGTCCTTATAGCAATCAGCCCCAGCATTTT.

This clonotype has just a few counts. This CDR3 is CASSESYHTEAFF. Here the CDR3 DNA reads TGTGCCAGCAGTGAGAGTTACCACACTGAAGCTTTCTTT. The chain combines TRBV6-1 with TRBJ1-1; unclear D gene. Germline V CDR1 and CDR2: MNHNS, SASEGT. This CDR3 region has 13 residues. The V gene lost 3 bases and the J gene lost 3 bases, with 8 bases spanning the gap.

There are many counts of this clonotype. This chain joins TRBV6-5 and TRBJ2-3; TRBD1 might be the D (6 bases). The CDR3 consists of 13 residues. V was clipped by 6 bases and J by 2 bases, with 9 bases between them. CDR1 is MNHEY, CDR2 SVGAGI, per germline. CDR3 DNA: TGTGCCAGCAGAGCAGGGGCCACAGATACGCAGTATTTT. Amino acids: CASRAGATDTQYF.

This clonotype occurred many times. The V gene is TRBV20-1, the J gene TRBJ2-2; D gene unclear. The germline V gene encodes CDR1 DFQATT and CDR2 SNEGSKA (reference sequence). V was trimmed by 0 bases and J by 3 bases, leaving 11 bases between them. There are 15 residues in the CDR3. The CDR3 region has the DNA TGCAGTGCTAGAGATCGTGGGATATACACCGGGGAGCTGTTTTTT. Translated: CSARDRGIYTGELFF.

This chain connects TRBV7-2 to TRBJ1-2; no reliable D call. With 3 bases removed from V and 7 bases from J, the gap between germline ends came to 9 bases. CDR3 length: 12 residues. The germline CDR1 and CDR2 sequences are SGHTA and FQGNSA. CDR3 nucleotides: TGTGCCAGCAGCTTCCGGGGAGGTGGCTACACCTTC. It yields the protein CASSFRGGGYTF.

The chain combines TRBV28 with TRBJ2-7; D is unresolved. Trimming took 5 bases from V and 5 from J, leaving 7 bases between them. The CDR3 runs 11 residues. Germline-derived CDR1 and CDR2 are MDHEN and SYDVKM. The CDR3 DNA follows: TGTGCCAGCAGTATCTATGACGAGCAGTACGTC. Translated, it gives CASSIYDEQYV.

The chain joins TRBV3-1 to TRBJ1-6; D unclear. Per germline, CDR1 LGHDT and CDR2 YNNKEL (reference sequence). V gave up 3 bases and J gave up 3 bases, with 6 bases separating them. The CDR3 contains 14 residues. As DNA, the CDR3 is TGTGCCAGCAGCCAGGGCTACTATAATTCACCCCTCCACTTT. Its translation: CASSQGYYNSPLHF.

This rearrangement joins TRBV12-3 or TRBV12-4 to TRBJ1-3; D possibly corresponds to TRBD1 (5 bases). Trimming cost V 5 bases and J 1 base, with 9 bases left between them. The CDR3 contains 14 residues. The CDR3 protein is CASSLRQSGNTIYF. The CDR3 bases are TGTGCCAGCAGTCTGCGACAGTCTGGAAACACCATATATTTT.

J is TRBJ2-5 and V is TRBV5-4; D may be TRBD1 or TRBD2 (5 bases each). CDR3 length: 15 amino acids. The V end was cut by 1 base, the J end by 9 bases, with 19 bases between. Germline assignment: CDR1 SGHNT and CDR2 YYREEE (reference sequence). DNA for the CDR3: TGTGCCAGCAGCTTGACCGGGACGCCCCGCCTGGCCCAGTACTTC. Its translation is CASSLTGTPRLAQYF.

This clonotype was picked up a small number of times. CDR3 sequence: CASRDGQGNSPLHF. CDR3 bases: TGTGCCAGCAGAGACGGACAGGGGAATTCACCCCTCCACTTT. J is TRBJ1-6 and V is TRBV6-2 or TRBV6-3, with 9 bases matching TRBD1. Germline CDR1 is MNHEY and CDR2 is SVGEGT. The length of the CDR3 is 14 residues. The trim removed 6 bases at V and 7 bases at J, leaving 4 bases unmatched.

This clonotype was seen a few times. The chain recombines TRBV5-1 with TRBJ2-3; D remains unclear. Looked up from germline, CDR1 is SGHRS and CDR2 is YFSETQ. The CDR3 has 14 amino acids. V dropped 4 bases and J dropped 2 bases, with 11 bases sitting between them. The CDR3 protein is CASSLLGTTDTQYF. In DNA, the CDR3 is TGCGCCAGCAGCCTGCTAGGCACCACAGATACGCAGTATTTT.

This clonotype was detected a few times. The chain employs TRBV5-1 and TRBJ1-2; weak D call: TRBD1 (5 bases). Germline V CDR1 and CDR2: SGHRS, YFSETQ. V lost 10 bases and J lost 3, with 13 bases in between. This CDR3 comprises 12 residues. The CDR3 bases are TGCGCCTCCGGGGACGGCGACTATGGCTACACCTTC. Amino acids: CASGDGDYGYTF.

This clonotype was counted ten times or more. The rearrangement links TRBV15 to TRBJ2-5; 13 bases line up with TRBD2. This CDR3 has 20 residues. Unmatched junction bases numbered 14, after V lost 3 bases and J lost 1 base. Germline V gene data show CDR1 as LNHNV and CDR2 as YYDKDF (reference sequence). CDR3 in amino acids: CATSSLTTGLAGDPQETQYF. The CDR3 DNA reads as TGTGCCACCAGCAGCCTCACCACCGGACTAGCGGGGGACCCCCAAGAGACCCAGTACTTC.

V usage is TRBV5-4 and J usage is TRBJ2-7; 9 bases are shared with TRBD2. This CDR3 comprises 15 residues. J gave up 2 bases and V 0 bases, and 3 bases lay outside the gene matches. The germline gives CDR1 SGHNT, CDR2 YYREEE (reference sequence). The CDR3 DNA is TGTGCCAGCAGCTTGGGCGGGGGGGGACCCTACGAGCAGTACTTC. The encoded protein is CASSLGGGGPYEQYF.

This clonotype was found many times. The CDR3 loop is CASSQGQGGEKLFF. CDR3 in DNA: TGTGCCAGCAGCCAAGGACAGGGCGGTGAAAAACTGTTTTTT. V usage is TRBV5-4 and J usage is TRBJ1-4, with TRBD1 matching over 8 bases. The CDR3 contains 14 residues. Trimming took 4 bases from V and 7 from J; bases not matched to a gene: 6. Germline assignment: CDR1 SGHNT and CDR2 YYREEE (reference sequence). Full variable domain (outside the CDR3, taken from reference TRBV5-4 and TRBJ1-4): ETGVTQSPTHLIKTRGQQVTLRCSSQSGHNTVSWYQQALGQGPQFIFQYYREEENGRGNFPPRFSGLQFPNYSSELNVNALELDDSALYLCASSQGQGGEKLFFGSGTQLSVL.

This rearrangement joins TRBV20-1 to TRBJ1-1; no definite D call. The V end lost 7 bases, the J end lost 7 bases, and 13 bases lay between the germline ends. Germline lookup yields CDR1 DFQATT and CDR2 SNEGSKA (reference sequence). The length of the CDR3 is 11 residues. The CDR3 coding sequence is TGCAGTGGGCGGAGGGATCTTGAAGCTTTCTTT. Protein: CSGRRDLEAFF.

This clonotype was seen a few times. The rearrangement links TRBV7-9 to TRBJ2-7; 8 bases are a match to TRBD2. Trimming took 7 bases from V and 3 from J; bases not matched to a gene: 11. Germline V gene data show CDR1 as SEHNR and CDR2 as FQNEAQ (reference sequence). The length of the CDR3 is 15 residues. Here the CDR3 DNA reads TGTGCCAGCACCCCAGTTGATAGCGGGGACTACGAGCAGTACTTC. Encoded protein: CASTPVDSGDYEQYF.

Here the CDR3 reads CASRRDRDHEQYF. CDR3 DNA: TGTGCCAGTAGACGGGACAGGGACCACGAGCAGTACTTC. The chain is built from TRBV19 and TRBJ2-7, with 9 nucleotides matching TRBD1. Germline CDR1 is LNHDA and CDR2 is SQIVND (reference sequence). The CDR3 has 13 amino acids. Trimming removed 6 bases from V and 5 bases from J; junction bases left unmatched: 5.

This clonotype was detected only a few times. The chain is built from TRBV4-1 and TRBJ2-7, with unresolved D. The CDR3 extends over 15 amino acids. V lost 0 bases and J lost 0, with 9 bases in between. Germline V gene sequence: CDR1 MGHRA, CDR2 YSYEKL. The CDR3 reads CASSQEGSSSYEQYF. The CDR3 bases are TGCGCCAGCAGCCAAGAGGGTTCCAGCTCCTACGAGCAGTACTTC.